A single sample is the source of the 28 T cell receptor beta chains below, sequenced in a study of PD-L1 blockade in urothelial cancer. Here immunoSEQ multiplex PCR was the method, and the copy in TCRdb shows in-frame clones only, minus some. The data contain approximately 90,000 clones, more than 75% of them singletons. The sample's time point: pretreatment peripheral blood. Material: PBMCs, obtained around atezolizumab (anti-PD-L1) treatment. The origin of the receptors is a man between 60 and 70 years old with urothelial cancer.

This clone was detected once. In DNA, the CDR3 is TGTGCCAGCAGCCCAACATTCAACACCGGGGAGCTGTTTTTT. This sequence encodes CASSPTFNTGELFF. The chain joins TRBV7-2 to TRBJ2-2; unclear D gene. Looked up from germline, CDR1 is SGHTA and CDR2 is FQGNSA. The CDR3 contains 14 residues. V lost 5 bases and J 2 bases, leaving 9 bases between the germline ends.

The CDR3 DNA follows: TGTGCCACCGCGGGTCGGGTGTTCGGGAACAATGAGCAGTTCTTC. Protein product: CATAGRVFGNNEQFF. V usage is TRBV15 and J usage is TRBJ2-1, with D possibly TRBD2 on 5 matching bases. This CDR3 spans 15 amino acids. V shed 8 bases and J shed 5 bases, with 19 bases lying between them. CDR1 is LNHNV and CDR2 is YYDKDF in the germline V gene (reference sequence).

The chain uses TRBV7-9 and TRBJ1-4; 7 bases align to TRBD1. J gave up 12 bases and V 5 bases, and 24 bases lay outside the gene matches. CDR3 length: 18 amino acids. Looked up from germline, CDR1 is SEHNR and CDR2 is FQNEAQ (reference sequence). For the CDR3, the DNA is TGTGCCAGCAGCCCCGGGACAGCCCTTGTCTTTTCCCTTGATCAACTGTTTTTT. As protein: CASSPGTALVFSLDQLFF.

The table lists this clone with a count of one. The chain uses TRBV19 and TRBJ1-1, with TRBD1 identical over 9 bases. The junction had 10 bases not matched to a gene; V was cut back by 3 bases and J by 5 bases. The germline CDR1 and CDR2 sequences are LNHDA and SQIVND (reference sequence). The CDR3 consists of 16 residues. The CDR3 region has the DNA TGTGCCAGTAGTATTGAGGTCAACAGGGGGCGAACTGAAGCTTTCTTT. It yields the protein CASSIEVNRGRTEAFF.

The J gene is TRBJ1-2, the V gene TRBV4-2, with D perhaps matching TRBD1 (5 bases). V gave up 0 bases and J gave up 8 bases, with 10 bases separating them. Germline V lookup: CDR1 LGHNA, CDR2 YNFKEQ. The CDR3 has 13 amino acids. The DNA of the CDR3 is TGTGCCAGCAGCCAAGATCAGGGCCAGGGCTACACCTTC. Translation: CASSQDQGQGYTF.

The chain links TRBV30 to TRBJ1-1, with D unresolved. The CDR3 runs to 13 residues. Germline CDR1 is GTSNPN and CDR2 is SVGIG (reference sequence). V was clipped by 0 bases and J by 0 bases, with 5 bases between them. CDR3 bases: TGTGCCTGGAGTGTACTGATGAACACTGAAGCTTTCTTT. Protein sequence: CAWSVLMNTEAFF.

V gene TRBV5-6 combines with J gene TRBJ2-7; D unresolved. This CDR3 is built from 12 residues. Deletions cut 0 bases from V and 3 bases from J, with 4 bases between. Per germline, CDR1 SGHDT and CDR2 YYEEEE. The CDR3 loop is CASSLVSYEQYF. Here the CDR3 DNA reads TGTGCCAGCAGCTTGGTGAGCTACGAGCAGTACTTC.

J is TRBJ2-7 and V is TRBV28, with 10 bases fitting TRBD2. The germline gives CDR1 MDHEN, CDR2 SYDVKM. There are 15 residues in the CDR3. Trimming took 2 bases from V and 4 from J; bases not matched to a gene: 5. Here the CDR3 reads CASSLGTSETYEQYF. In nucleotides, the CDR3 is TGTGCCAGCAGTTTAGGGACTAGCGAAACGTACGAGCAGTACTTC.

The chain recombines TRBV28 with TRBJ2-3; TRBD1 matches 7 bases. Losses at the gene ends were 5 bases for V and 3 bases for J; bases not matched to a gene: 11. CDR1 MDHEN and CDR2 SYDVKM come from the germline V gene. The CDR3 sequence is 16 residues long. CDR3 region: CASSLPGDRLTDTQYF. The CDR3 DNA is TGTGCCAGCAGTCTCCCTGGGGACAGACTTACAGATACGCAGTATTTT.

This sequence joins TRBV28 and TRBJ1-5, with D maybe TRBD1 (5 bases). The CDR3 runs to 14 residues. V was shortened by 6 bases and J by 5 bases, with 14 bases between the two germline ends. Germline CDR1 reads MDHEN; CDR2 reads SYDVKM. The CDR3 DNA is TGTGCCAGCAGGCGTGGGGGGATGGATCAGCCCCAGCATTTT. Translated: CASRRGGMDQPQHF.

V gene TRBV19 combines with J gene TRBJ2-5, with a weak D call TRBD2 (7 bases). Trimming took 1 base from V and 4 from J, leaving 13 bases between them. Germline lookup yields CDR1 LNHDA and CDR2 SQIVND (reference sequence). This CDR3 has 15 amino acids. CDR3 residues: CASSIVREGGETQYF. CDR3 nucleotide sequence: TGTGCCAGTAGTATAGTTAGGGAGGGGGGAGAGACCCAGTACTTC.

V and J are TRBV4-1 and TRBJ2-7; possible D gene TRBD1, 6 bases. V was trimmed by 3 bases and J by 3 bases, leaving 12 bases between them. The CDR3 covers 14 residues. Germline V CDR1 and CDR2: MGHRA, YSYEKL. The CDR3 protein is CASSQTGQLYEQYF. CDR3 coding DNA: TGCGCCAGCAGCCAGACAGGACAACTCTACGAGCAGTACTTC.

The J gene is TRBJ2-5, the V gene TRBV27; 7 bases align to TRBD1. V was pared by 3 bases and J by 1 base, with 5 bases of the junction left unmatched. The CDR3 has 15 residues. The germline V gene has CDR1 MNHEY and CDR2 SMNVEV (reference sequence). This CDR3 reads CASSFRTGLQETQYF. The CDR3 DNA follows: TGTGCCAGCAGTTTCCGGACAGGCCTCCAAGAGACCCAGTACTTC.

The rearrangement links TRBV18 to TRBJ1-1; possibly TRBD1 for D (5 bases). V lost 6 bases and J lost 3, with 11 bases in between. Germline V lookup: CDR1 KGHSH, CDR2 LQKENI. The CDR3 length is 13 residues. For the CDR3, the DNA is TGTGCCAGCTCCGCAGGGCAGGACACTGAAGCTTTCTTT. Translating it yields CASSAGQDTEAFF. The full variable domain, in which reference TRBV18 and TRBJ1-1 provide the parts outside the CDR3, is NAGVMQNPRHLVRRRGQEARLRCSPMKGHSHVYWYRQLPEEGLKFMVYLQKENIIDESGMPKERFSAEFPKEGPSILRIQQVVRGDSAAYFCASSAGQDTEAFFGQGTRLTVV.

The V and J genes are TRBV28 and TRBJ1-1, with 7 bases lining up with TRBD1. Trimming removed 2 bases from V and 6 bases from J; junction bases left unmatched: 6. The CDR3 loop spans 14 amino acids. Per germline, CDR1 MDHEN and CDR2 SYDVKM. This CDR3 reads CASSLPGGSAEAFF. CDR3 DNA: TGTGCCAGCAGTTTACCAGGGGGTTCGGCTGAAGCTTTCTTT.

This clone was recorded only once. The rearrangement links TRBV6-6 to TRBJ1-2; the D gene is possibly TRBD1 (6 bases). This CDR3 has 13 residues. Germline lookup yields CDR1 MNHNY and CDR2 SVGAGI (reference sequence). V dropped 5 bases and J dropped 1 base, with 8 bases sitting between them. The CDR3 region is CASSQQGNYGYTF. The CDR3 nucleotides are TGTGCCAGCAGTCAACAGGGTAACTATGGCTACACCTTC.

In the case of this clone: A junction boundary mismatches the germline segment, possibly from a read error. The chain has TRBV7-2 and TRBJ2-7; 11 nucleotides line up with TRBD2. The germline gives CDR1 SGHTA, CDR2 FQGNSA. The CDR3 runs to 13 residues. The CDR3 protein is CASSSTSGSHRTF. The CDR3 bases are TGTGCCAGCAGCTCCACTAGCGGGAGCCACCGTACTTTC.

This clone was found once. This may stem from a read error, because a much larger clone lies one nucleotide away. This CDR3 reads CASSELGRGSTKAFF. The CDR3 DNA is TGTGCCAGCAGTGAATTGGGACGGGGGAGCACTAAAGCTTTCTTT. The chain uses TRBV6-1 and TRBJ1-1, with D perhaps TRBD1 (5 bases). Germline-derived CDR1 and CDR2 are MNHNS and SASEGT. This CDR3 spans 15 amino acids.

The chain couples TRBV11-3 to TRBJ1-1; TRBD1 agrees at 7 bases. Germline V gives CDR1 SGHNT, CDR2 YENEEA. Trimming at V came to 6 bases and at J to 4 bases, leaving 5 bases not matched to a gene. The CDR3 has 13 amino acids. CDR3 sequence (DNA): TGTGCCAGCAGTTCCACAGGGGCCACTGAAGCTTTCTTT. Amino acid sequence: CASSSTGATEAFF.

The chain recombines TRBV28 with TRBJ2-7, with unresolved D. Trimming left V 4 bases short and J 3 bases short, with 19 bases between. The CDR3 extends over 16 amino acids. Germline V gives CDR1 MDHEN, CDR2 SYDVKM. The CDR3 sequence is CASSSNPPTTDYEQYF. Written as DNA, the CDR3 is TGTGCCAGCAGTTCGAACCCCCCCACTACGGACTACGAGCAGTACTTC.

This clone was seen a few times. The DNA for the CDR3 is TGTGCCTGGAGTGAGACAGGGATCGATGAGCAGTTCTTC. Translation: CAWSETGIDEQFF. This chain uses TRBV30 with TRBJ2-1; 7 bases align to TRBD1. Unmatched junction bases numbered 5, after V lost 1 base and J lost 8 bases. The CDR3 runs 13 residues. Germline CDR1 is GTSNPN and CDR2 is SVGIG (reference sequence).

The rearrangement joins TRBV6-5 to TRBJ2-7; 9 bases agree with TRBD2. Per the germline V gene, CDR1 is MNHEY and CDR2 is SVGAGI. V lost 1 base to trimming and J lost 0 bases; unmatched junction nucleotides: 1. This CDR3 region has 15 residues. The CDR3 reads CASSYLRGGSYEQYF. The CDR3 DNA follows: TGTGCCAGCAGTTACTTGCGGGGGGGCTCCTACGAGCAGTACTTC.

The genes are TRBV14 and TRBJ2-3, with 9 bases fitting TRBD2. The CDR3 is 15 amino acids. Germline CDR1 reads SGHDN; CDR2 reads FVKESK. The trim removed 0 bases at V and 8 bases at J, leaving 6 bases unmatched. The CDR3 loop reads CASSQEAGGAITQYF. The CDR3 region has the DNA TGTGCCAGCAGCCAAGAAGCGGGAGGAGCGATTACGCAGTATTTT. Complete variable domain (other parts from reference TRBV14 and TRBJ2-3): EAGVTQFPSHSVIEKGQTVTLRCDPISGHDNLYWYRRVMGKEIKFLLHFVKESKQDESGMPNNRFLAERTGGTYSTLKVQPAELEDSGVYFCASSQEAGGAITQYFGPGTRLTVL.

This clone is a singleton in its sample. The V gene is TRBV10-1, the J gene TRBJ2-2; a possible D gene is TRBD2 (6 bases). Trimming removed 6 bases from V and 2 bases from J, with 16 bases in between. The CDR3 has 16 amino acids. CDR1 is WNHNN, CDR2 SYGVQD, per germline (reference sequence). In DNA form, the CDR3 reads TGCGCCAGCAGCGGGAGCAGACTGGGTAACACCGGGGAGCTGTTTTTT. It codes for CASSGSRLGNTGELFF.

The V and J genes are TRBV28 and TRBJ1-2; 9 bases align to TRBD1. V lost 5 bases to trimming and J lost 8 bases; unmatched junction nucleotides: 15. Germline CDR1 MDHEN, CDR2 SYDVKM. This CDR3 contains 16 residues. The CDR3 here is CASSRGNGQGRPGYTF. The CDR3 DNA sequence: TGTGCCAGCAGTCGCGGGAACGGACAGGGGAGGCCCGGCTACACCTTC.

V usage is TRBV4-1 and J usage is TRBJ1-3; perhaps TRBD1 as D (5 bases). The length of the CDR3 is 15 residues. Germline V gives CDR1 MGHRA, CDR2 YSYEKL. The V and J ends lost 1 base and 4 bases respectively, with 11 bases between them. CDR3: CASSQGRASGNTIYF. The CDR3 bases are TGCGCCAGCAGCCAAGGCAGGGCATCAGGAAACACCATATATTTT.

The table lists this clone with many counts. CDR3 loop: CASSLGTSFPYEQYF. Written as DNA, the CDR3 is TGTGCCAGCAGCTTAGGGACTAGCTTTCCCTACGAGCAGTACTTC. This chain joins TRBV11-1 and TRBJ2-7, with TRBD2 matching 8 bases. The length of the CDR3 is 15 residues. Germline V CDR1 and CDR2: SGHAT, FQDESV (reference sequence). V lost 1 base, J lost 2 bases, and 4 bases stayed unmatched. Full variable domain (outside the CDR3, taken from reference TRBV11-1 and TRBJ2-7): EAEVAQSPRYKITEKSQAVAFWCDPISGHATLYWYRQILGQGPELLVQFQDESVVDDSQLPKDRFSAERLKGVDSTLKIQPAELGDSAMYLCASSLGTSFPYEQYFGPGTRLTVT.

This clone was seen a few times. The V call is TRBV5-4, the J call TRBJ1-2; D not resolved. Germline V gene sequence: CDR1 SGHNT, CDR2 YYREEE (reference sequence). V lost 0 bases and J lost 3, with 9 bases in between. The length of the CDR3 is 14 residues. CDR3 region: CASSLDGKDYGYTF. The CDR3 bases are TGTGCCAGCAGCTTGGACGGGAAGGACTATGGCTACACCTTC.